Listed below are T cell receptor beta chains from one sample, sequenced in a study of molecular identifiers for immune sequencing clone quantification. TCRdb re-called the PCR reads through MiXCR, storing one row per CDR3 protein. The table lists about half a million distinct CDR3 sequences, 25% of them singletons. The sequenced sample consisted of naive CD8+ T cells from blood, with Jurkat cell RNA spiked in. These receptors originate from a human donor in good health. Some libraries in this study had Jurkat cell RNA spiked in. CDR3s include the opening cysteine and the closing phenylalanine or tryptophan. The D gene is left open where the match is weak. The size of a clone is reported for some rows only, either as once, few or many, or as a class for expanded clones.

d_call: TRBD2; clone_size: .; v_call: TRBV5-1; j_call: TRBJ2-1; cdr3_aa: CASSSDGTSGSANEQFF; cdr3_nt: TGCGCCAGCAGCTCCGATGGGACTAGCGGGAGCGCCAATGAGCAGTTCTTC
d_call: TRBD1; clone_size: .; v_call: TRBV12-3/TRBV12-4; j_call: TRBJ1-1; cdr3_aa: CASSPQVGQGNTEAFF; cdr3_nt: TGTGCCAGCAGTCCCCAGGTTGGACAGGGCAACACTGAAGCTTTCTTT
d_call: .; clone_size: few; v_call: TRBV6-5; j_call: TRBJ1-1; cdr3_aa: CASSYELGNTEAFF; cdr3_nt: TGTGCCAGCAGTTACGAGCTGGGGAACACTGAAGCTTTCTTT
d_call: .; clone_size: .; v_call: TRBV28; j_call: TRBJ1-2; cdr3_aa: CASKDSAYGYTF; cdr3_nt: TGTGCCAGCAAGGACAGTGCCTATGGCTACACCTTC
d_call: .; clone_size: few; v_call: TRBV19; j_call: TRBJ1-5; cdr3_aa: CATGQPSNQPQHF; cdr3_nt: TGTGCCACTGGACAGCCTTCCAATCAGCCCCAGCATTTT
d_call: .; clone_size: .; v_call: TRBV7-3; j_call: TRBJ2-5; cdr3_aa: CASSLNPSVQETQYF; cdr3_nt: TGTGCCAGCAGCTTAAACCCTAGCGTCCAAGAGACCCAGTACTTC
d_call: TRBD1; clone_size: few; v_call: TRBV18; j_call: TRBJ2-7; cdr3_aa: CASSPSWGQGAHEQYF; cdr3_nt: TGTGCCAGCTCACCCAGTTGGGGACAGGGGGCCCACGAGCAGTACTTC
d_call: TRBD1; clone_size: .; v_call: TRBV6-2/TRBV6-3; j_call: TRBJ2-7; cdr3_aa: CASSPDRGWSYEQYF; cdr3_nt: TGTGCCAGCAGTCCCGACAGGGGATGGTCCTACGAGCAGTACTTC
d_call: TRBD1; clone_size: few; v_call: TRBV19; j_call: TRBJ1-1; cdr3_aa: CASSTPRTGNTEAFF; cdr3_nt: TGTGCCAGTAGTACCCCACGGACAGGGAACACTGAAGCTTTCTTT
d_call: TRBD1; clone_size: .; v_call: TRBV7-9; j_call: TRBJ1-6; cdr3_aa: CTILQGANSPLHF; cdr3_nt: TGTACCATCTTACAGGGGGCGAATTCACCCCTCCACTTT
d_call: .; clone_size: many; v_call: TRBV28; j_call: TRBJ2-4; cdr3_aa: CASSPGALAKNIQYF; cdr3_nt: TGTGCCAGCAGCCCTGGGGCTCTAGCCAAAAACATTCAGTACTTC
d_call: .; clone_size: .; v_call: TRBV7-9; j_call: TRBJ2-3; cdr3_aa: CASSRRDKDTQYF; cdr3_nt: TGTGCCAGCAGCCGACGGGACAAAGATACGCAGTATTTT
d_call: .; clone_size: many; v_call: TRBV28; j_call: TRBJ1-2; cdr3_aa: CASSFPGAGVNYGYTF; cdr3_nt: TGTGCCAGCAGTTTCCCGGGCGCGGGGGTTAACTATGGCTACACCTTC
d_call: TRBD2; clone_size: .; v_call: TRBV4-2; j_call: TRBJ2-7; cdr3_aa: CASSQEIPGLAHYEQYF; cdr3_nt: TGTGCCAGCAGCCAAGAAATCCCGGGACTAGCGCACTACGAGCAGTACTTC
d_call: .; clone_size: few; v_call: TRBV20-1; j_call: TRBJ2-7; cdr3_aa: CSARDSAMIYEQYF; cdr3_nt: TGCAGTGCTAGAGACTCGGCGATGATATACGAGCAGTACTTC
d_call: TRBD1; clone_size: few; v_call: TRBV6-6; j_call: TRBJ2-7; cdr3_aa: CASSSIDRGRTYEQYF; cdr3_nt: TGTGCCAGCAGTTCCATCGACAGGGGACGAACCTACGAGCAGTACTTC
d_call: TRBD1; clone_size: few; v_call: TRBV7-3; j_call: TRBJ1-2; cdr3_aa: CASSLTGGQGAPEGYTF; cdr3_nt: TGTGCCAGCAGCTTAACGGGAGGACAGGGGGCACCGGAGGGCTACACCTTC
d_call: .; clone_size: many; v_call: TRBV5-1; j_call: TRBJ1-1; cdr3_aa: CASSLTGQSATEAFF; cdr3_nt: TGCGCCAGCAGCTTGACCGGACAGTCGGCCACTGAAGCTTTCTTT
d_call: .; clone_size: .; v_call: TRBV6-2/TRBV6-3; j_call: TRBJ2-2; cdr3_aa: CASSSSGTTLYTGELFF; cdr3_nt: TGTGCCAGCAGTTCCTCCGGGACAACACTATACACCGGGGAGCTGTTTTTT
d_call: .; clone_size: many; v_call: TRBV28; j_call: TRBJ2-7; cdr3_aa: CASSPPLFVEQYF; cdr3_nt: TGTGCCAGCAGTCCCCCCTTGTTTGTCGAGCAGTACTTC
d_call: .; clone_size: .; v_call: TRBV10-3; j_call: TRBJ1-1; cdr3_aa: CAISESNFLGTEAFF; cdr3_nt: TGTGCCATCAGTGAGTCGAATTTTCTGGGGACAGAAGCTTTCTTT
d_call: .; clone_size: many; v_call: TRBV12-3/TRBV12-4; j_call: TRBJ2-5; cdr3_aa: CASSPLKAQYF; cdr3_nt: TGTGCCAGCAGTCCCTTGAAGGCCCAGTACTTC
d_call: TRBD1; clone_size: few; v_call: TRBV27; j_call: TRBJ1-1; cdr3_aa: CASSGQGGGTEAFF; cdr3_nt: TGTGCCAGCAGTGGACAGGGAGGGGGTACTGAAGCTTTCTTT